Listed below are T cell receptor beta chains from one sample, sequenced in a study of CD8 T cells in ankylosing spondylitis. TCRdb called the 5' RACE reads again in MiXCR, with one record for every CDR3 protein. The sample carries tens of thousands of distinct CDR3 sequences, roughly 30% recorded once. The sequenced sample was blood, either unsorted or a sorted T cell fraction (not recorded which). The receptors were sampled from a male donor with ankylosing spondylitis or in good health (not recorded which). Both conserved end residues are part of each CDR3. D genes are given only for firm matches. Clone size is shown for a subset of rows, as once, few, many or a class of expanded clone.

j_call | d_call | v_call | clone_size | cdr3_aa | cdr3_nt
TRBJ2-5 | - | TRBV6-1 | - | CASRSTGPETQYF | TGTGCCAGCAGATCGACAGGCCCCGAGACCCAGTACTTC
TRBJ1-6 | - | TRBV5-5 | few | CASSLVRGSTYNSPLHF | TGTGCCAGCAGCTTGGTGAGGGGATCTACCTATAATTCACCCCTCCACTTT
TRBJ1-2 | - | TRBV29-1 | few | CSVEDGGERGYGYTF | TGCAGCGTTGAAGATGGAGGGGAACGGGGGTATGGCTACACCTTC
TRBJ2-1 | TRBD2 | TRBV7-8 | - | CASSSREGDNEQFF | TGTGCCAGCAGCTCAAGGGAGGGAGACAATGAGCAGTTCTTC
TRBJ1-5 | - | TRBV28 | - | CASSLSAGYNQPQHF | TGTGCCAGCAGTTTATCGGCGGGATACAATCAGCCCCAGCATTTT
TRBJ2-5 | - | TRBV7-3 | - | CASKRRGRETQYF | TGTGCCAGCAAGCGTAGGGGTCGGGAGACCCAGTACTTC
TRBJ2-3 | - | TRBV20-1 | - | CSASPSEDTQYF | TGCAGTGCTAGTCCGTCGGAAGATACGCAGTATTTT
TRBJ2-1 | TRBD2 | TRBV12-3/TRBV12-4 | - | CASSYRGGEQFF | TGTGCCAGCAGTTACCGGGGGGGTGAGCAGTTCTTC
TRBJ1-1 | - | TRBV5-5 | few | CASSLMGMGTEAFF | TGTGCCAGCAGCCTGATGGGGATGGGTACTGAAGCTTTCTTT
TRBJ2-3 | TRBD2 | TRBV10-3 | few | CAITNPTSGASTDTQYF | TGTGCCATCACCAACCCAACTAGCGGGGCTAGCACAGATACGCAGTATTTT
TRBJ2-7 | - | TRBV12-3/TRBV12-4 | few | CASSVPGQKREQYF | TGTGCCAGCAGCGTACCGGGACAAAAAAGGGAGCAGTACTTC
TRBJ2-3 | TRBD2 | TRBV7-9 | - | CASTLAARTDTQYF | TGTGCCAGTACACTAGCGGCCCGCACAGATACGCAGTATTTT
TRBJ2-6 | - | TRBV5-1 | - | CASSLGSGPGANVLTF | TGCGCCAGCAGCTTGGGTTCGGGGCCAGGGGCCAACGTCCTGACTTTC
TRBJ1-5 | - | TRBV7-9 | - | CASSLVGFGQPQHF | TGTGCCAGCAGCCTTGTCGGGTTTGGGCAGCCCCAGCATTTT
TRBJ2-7 | - | TRBV27 | - | CASWGSPSYEQYF | TGTGCCAGCTGGGGCTCCCCCTCCTACGAGCAGTACTTC
TRBJ2-3 | - | TRBV5-1 | many | CASSFDRSSTDTQYF | TGCGCCAGCAGCTTCGACAGGTCTAGCACAGATACGCAGTATTTT
TRBJ2-1 | - | TRBV18 | few | CASSPLRMGRGHNEQFF | TGTGCCAGCTCACCCCTAAGGATGGGTCGAGGACACAATGAGCAGTTCTTC
TRBJ2-7 | - | TRBV24-1 | - | CATSQGRYEQYF | TGTGCCACCAGTCAGGGACGCTACGAGCAGTACTTC
TRBJ2-1 | - | TRBV3-1 | - | CASSREHRLSNEQFF | TGTGCCAGCAGCCGAGAACACAGACTCTCGAATGAGCAGTTCTTC
TRBJ2-1 | TRBD2 | TRBV5-1 | - | CASSLGGTSINEQFF | TGCGCCAGCAGCTTGGGCGGGACTAGCATTAATGAGCAGTTCTTC
TRBJ1-2 | TRBD1 | TRBV12-3/TRBV12-4 | - | CASAGQSYGYTF | TGTGCCAGCGCGGGACAGAGCTATGGCTACACCTTC
TRBJ2-6 | - | TRBV12-3/TRBV12-4 | few | CASSFDTGANVLTF | TGTGCCAGCAGTTTCGATACTGGGGCCAACGTCCTGACTTTC
TRBJ1-2 | - | TRBV7-2 | few | CASSLVGGANYGYTF | TGTGCCAGCAGCTTAGTTGGGGGCGCTAACTATGGCTACACCTTC
TRBJ2-2 | TRBD2 | TRBV11-2 | - | CASSLQLAGGTGELFF | TGTGCCAGCAGCTTACAACTAGCGGGGGGAACCGGGGAGCTGTTTTTT
TRBJ2-1 | - | TRBV7-2 | many | CASSLDYRGYNEQFF | TGTGCCAGCAGCTTGGACTACCGCGGCTACAATGAGCAGTTCTTC
TRBJ1-1 | TRBD1 | TRBV6-1 | - | CASSQQGANTEAFF | TGTGCCAGCAGTCAACAGGGGGCGAACACTGAAGCTTTCTTT
TRBJ1-1 | - | TRBV5-6 | - | CASSYSRNTEAFF | TGTGCCAGCAGCTACAGCAGGAACACTGAAGCTTTCTTT
TRBJ1-5 | - | TRBV27 | few | CASSPGGSGMGNQPQHF | TGTGCCAGCAGTCCGGGGGGGAGCGGGATGGGCAATCAGCCCCAGCATTTT
TRBJ1-1 | - | TRBV6-1 | - | CASSSDRWNTEAFF | TGTGCCAGCAGCTCAGACAGATGGAACACTGAAGCTTTCTTT
TRBJ2-2 | TRBD2 | TRBV9 | - | CASSVSGRGNGELFF | TGTGCCAGCAGCGTTAGCGGGAGAGGGAACGGGGAGCTGTTTTTT
TRBJ1-2 | - | TRBV7-3 | once | CASSLNAGGGYTF | TGTGCCAGCAGCTTAAACGCAGGTGGTGGCTACACCTTC
TRBJ1-1 | - | TRBV5-1 | few | CASSLGTTEAFF | TGCGCCAGCAGCTTGGGGACAACTGAAGCTTTCTTT
TRBJ2-5 | - | TRBV5-1 | - | CASSLGSGAKETQYF | TGCGCCAGCAGCTTGGGAAGCGGTGCTAAAGAGACCCAGTACTTC
TRBJ1-1 | - | TRBV15 | - | CATSREGFMNTEAFF | TGTGCCACCAGCAGAGAGGGTTTCATGAACACTGAAGCTTTCTTT
TRBJ2-1 | - | TRBV24-1 | - | CATSDFRGRSYNEQFF | TGTGCCACCAGTGATTTTCGGGGCCGCTCCTACAATGAGCAGTTCTTC
TRBJ2-1 | - | TRBV3-1 | few | CASSQVRAGNEQFF | TGTGCCAGCAGCCAAGTAAGAGCGGGCAATGAGCAGTTCTTC
TRBJ2-5 | - | TRBV9 | - | CASSWTEQETQYF | TGTGCCAGCAGCTGGACAGAGCAAGAGACCCAGTACTTC
TRBJ1-2 | TRBD1 | TRBV20-1 | - | CSAPGTGGNYGYTF | TGCAGTGCCCCGGGGACAGGGGGGAACTATGGCTACACCTTC
TRBJ2-3 | TRBD1 | TRBV28 | few | CASRRTGGFTDTQYF | TGTGCCAGCAGAAGAACAGGGGGATTCACAGATACGCAGTATTTT
TRBJ2-3 | - | TRBV3-1 | - | CASSQAGDTQYF | TGTGCCAGCAGCCAAGCTGGGGATACGCAGTATTTT
TRBJ1-2 | TRBD1 | TRBV29-1 | few | CSSGTGTNGYTF | TGCAGCTCTGGGACAGGGACAAATGGCTACACCTTC
TRBJ2-3 | TRBD2 | TRBV9 | many | CASSATSGGLTDTQYF | TGTGCCAGCAGCGCCACTAGCGGGGGCCTCACAGATACGCAGTATTTT
TRBJ2-5 | - | TRBV12-3/TRBV12-4 | - | CASSLMGKETQYF | TGTGCCAGCAGTTTAATGGGAAAAGAGACCCAGTACTTC
TRBJ1-3 | - | TRBV20-1 | few | CSAKYTGNTIYF | TGCAGTGCCAAATATACTGGAAACACCATATATTTT
TRBJ2-6 | - | TRBV5-6 | - | CASRPTGTAIFLGGANVLTF | TGTGCCAGCAGACCGACCGGGACTGCGATCTTTCTAGGTGGGGCCAACGTCCTGACTTTC